A single sample gave rise to the 24 T cell receptor beta chains below, sequenced in a study of cytomegalovirus exposure and HLA in healthy donors. The PCR was carried out with 60 Vbeta primers and 13 Jbeta primers. TCRdb keeps only in-frame clones here, not all; method: immunoSEQ multiplex PCR. The sample consists of 200,000 to 250,000 clones, roughly 88% of them appearing once. The material sequenced was PBMCs. These receptors all stem from a boy younger than 10 in good health and CMV-seronegative.

The CDR3 spells CASSSPRGEGIVQYF. The CDR3 nucleotides are TGTGCCAGCAGTTCCCCCAGGGGGGAAGGGATTGTGCAGTACTTC. This rearrangement joins TRBV2 to TRBJ2-7, with D tentatively TRBD1 (7 bases). V lost 5 bases to trimming and J lost 9 bases, with 23 bases between them. The germline CDR1 and CDR2 sequences are SNHLY and FYNNEI. There are 15 residues in the CDR3. The full variable domain, in which reference TRBV2 and TRBJ2-7 provide the parts outside the CDR3, is EPEVTQTPSHQVTQMGQEVILRCVPISNHLYFYWYRQILGQKVEFLVSFYNNEISEKSEIFDDQFSVERPDGSNFTLKIRSTKLEDSAMYFCASSSPRGEGIVQYFGPGTRLTVT.

The chain carries TRBV7-2 and TRBJ2-5; 13 positions agree with TRBD2. This CDR3 has 15 amino acids. The trim removed 6 bases at V and 5 bases at J, leaving 6 bases unmatched. Germline CDR1 reads SGHTA; CDR2 reads FQGNSA. CDR3 amino acids: CASSSTSGRHETQYF. The CDR3 nucleotides are TGTGCCAGCAGTTCGACTAGCGGGAGGCACGAGACCCAGTACTTC. Supplemented by reference TRBV7-2 and TRBJ2-5, the full variable domain reads GAGVSQSPSNKVTEKGKDVELRCDPISGHTALYWYRQSLGQGLEFLIYFQGNSAPDKSGLPSDRFSAERTGGSVSTLTIQRTQQEDSAVYLCASSSTSGRHETQYFGPGTRLLVL.

This clone occurred once. The chain recombines TRBV30 with TRBJ1-2; the D gene is possibly TRBD1 (6 bases). The CDR3 consists of 13 residues. The germline V gene has CDR1 GTSNPN and CDR2 SVGIG (reference sequence). V lost 4 bases, J lost 3 bases, and 12 bases lay in between. The chain's CDR3 is CAWTESGDYGYTF. The CDR3 DNA reads TGTGCCTGGACAGAATCAGGGGACTATGGCTACACCTTC.

Concerning this clone itself: This sample also contains other DNA sequences that code for the same CDR3. The chain links TRBV2 to TRBJ1-1, with D unresolved. The CDR3 loop spans 11 amino acids. The germline gives CDR1 SNHLY, CDR2 FYNNEI. Trimming took off 3 bases at V and 10 bases at J, with 9 bases between the two ends. The CDR3 region is CASSEAGRAFF. CDR3 in DNA: TGTGCCAGCAGTGAGGCGGGAAGAGCTTTCTTT.

The chain combines TRBV7-6 with TRBJ2-1; 8 nucleotides match TRBD1. This CDR3 spans 16 amino acids. Germline loops: CDR1 SGHVS, CDR2 FNYEAQ. V was clipped by 4 bases and J by 5 bases; unmatched bases: 10. In DNA form, the CDR3 reads TGTGCCAGCAGCTCCGAACTCCGGACAGGGCACAATGAGCAGTTCTTC. This translates into CASSSELRTGHNEQFF.

The CDR3 region is CASGPQDRPYTF. As DNA, the CDR3 is TGTGCCAGCGGACCTCAGGACAGGCCCTACACCTTC. The rearrangement uses TRBV6-5 and TRBJ1-2, with 7 bases fitting TRBD1. Germline CDR1 MNHEY, CDR2 SVGAGI. This CDR3 region has 12 residues. Germline trimming cut 8 bases from V and 10 bases from J; bases unmatched to any gene: 10.

Only one count was recorded for this clone. This sequence joins TRBV18 and TRBJ2-7; 7 bases map to TRBD2. Germline V gene sequence: CDR1 KGHSH, CDR2 LQKENI. The CDR3 consists of 14 residues. Unmatched junction bases numbered 8, after V lost 3 bases and J lost 6 bases. CDR3 sequence (DNA): TGTGCCAGCTCACCTCCGGGACTACCGGGCGAGCAGTACTTC. This translates into CASSPPGLPGEQYF.

The chain couples TRBV5-1 to TRBJ2-7, with D perhaps TRBD2 (5 bases). CDR1 and CDR2 (germline): SGHRS, YFSETQ. Trimming cost V 5 bases and J 0 bases, with 21 bases left between them. The length of the CDR3 is 17 residues. CDR3 in amino acids: CASRDGRGRDDSYEQYF. Written as DNA, the CDR3 is TGCGCCAGCAGGGACGGTCGAGGGCGAGACGACTCCTACGAGCAGTACTTC.

This rearrangement joins TRBV10-3 to TRBJ2-7; 14 bases fit TRBD2. Trimming cost V 10 bases and J 7 bases; bases outside gene matches: 6. This CDR3 spans 13 amino acids. The germline V gene encodes CDR1 ENHRY and CDR2 SYGVKD. Here the CDR3 DNA reads TGTGCCACCGGACTAGCGGGAGGTCCGGAGCAGTACTTC. It is translated as CATGLAGGPEQYF.

The gene calls are TRBV6-5 and TRBJ1-4; 9 positions agree with TRBD1. CDR1 is MNHEY and CDR2 is SVGAGI in the germline V gene. The CDR3 loop spans 16 amino acids. V gave up 0 bases and J gave up 7 bases; unmatched junction bases: 6. In DNA, the CDR3 is TGTGCCAGCAGTTACTCGGGGACAGGGTCGGGTGAAAAACTGTTTTTT. Its protein product is CASSYSGTGSGEKLFF.

In its sample, this clone was seen a few times. The V and J genes are TRBV5-1 and TRBJ2-1, with TRBD2 matching over 14 bases. The CDR3 extends over 16 amino acids. Germline CDR1 and CDR2: SGHRS and YFSETQ. J gave up 8 bases and V 0 bases, and 4 bases lay outside the gene matches. This CDR3 is CASSLEGTSGGYEQFF. The CDR3 DNA reads TGCGCCAGCAGCTTGGAGGGGACTAGCGGGGGCTATGAGCAGTTCTTC.

The CDR3, as DNA: TGCGCCAGCAGCCAAGGTTCCGGCGGGGCCCAGTACTTC. This gives the protein CASSQGSGGAQYF. This sequence joins TRBV4-1 and TRBJ2-5; a possible D gene is TRBD2 (6 bases). With 1 base removed from V and 9 bases from J, the gap between germline ends came to 12 bases. The CDR3 consists of 13 residues. CDR1 is MGHRA and CDR2 is YSYEKL in the germline V gene.

This chain joins TRBV18 and TRBJ1-2; D might be TRBD1 (5 bases). CDR1 is KGHSH and CDR2 is LQKENI in the germline V gene. This CDR3 is 13 amino acids long. Trimming removed 2 bases from V and 2 bases from J, with 6 bases in between. CDR3 bases: TGTGCCAGCTCACCAGGGGGGAACTATGGCTACACCTTC. Translated: CASSPGGNYGYTF.

The chain has TRBV6-5 and TRBJ2-1, with D unresolved. V was pared by 6 bases and J by 4 bases, with 10 bases between. Germline loops: CDR1 MNHEY, CDR2 SVGAGI. The CDR3 extends over 13 amino acids. Here the CDR3 reads CASSQSGYNEQFF. The CDR3 nucleotides are TGTGCCAGCAGCCAGTCCGGGTACAATGAGCAGTTCTTC.

This clone was found a few times. The V call is TRBV6-5, the J call TRBJ1-2, with D unresolved. Deletions cut 0 bases from V and 4 bases from J, with 6 bases between. Germline V gene lookup returns CDR1 MNHEY and CDR2 SVGAGI. The CDR3 loop spans 13 amino acids. CDR3 sequence reads: CASSYSAVYGYTF. The CDR3 nucleotides read TGTGCCAGCAGTTACTCGGCAGTCTATGGCTACACCTTC.

CDR3 nucleotides: TGTGCCCATCACGGCGGGGGGAGAAATGAGCAGTTCTTC. It yields the protein CAHHGGGRNEQFF. V is TRBV10-3 and J is TRBJ2-1, with 8 positions matching TRBD2. Per germline, CDR1 ENHRY and CDR2 SYGVKD. Trimming at V came to 11 bases and at J to 7 bases, leaving 10 bases not matched to a gene. This CDR3 is built from 13 residues.

This clone was picked up a small number of times. CDR3 residues: CAWSVIAPEAFF. In nucleotides, the CDR3 is TGTGCCTGGAGTGTAATAGCCCCTGAAGCTTTCTTT. The chain is built from TRBV30 and TRBJ1-1; no clear D. The CDR3 loop spans 12 amino acids. The germline V and J ends were trimmed by 0 bases and 6 bases, with 8 bases remaining between them. Germline CDR1 reads GTSNPN; CDR2 reads SVGIG (reference sequence).

V usage is TRBV27 and J usage is TRBJ1-5; 10 bases agree with TRBD1. Trimming took 4 bases from V and 7 from J; bases not matched to a gene: 7. The CDR3 is 15 amino acids. The germline V gene encodes CDR1 MNHEY and CDR2 SMNVEV (reference sequence). CDR3 in amino acids: CASSSGQGQEQPQHF. For the CDR3, the DNA is TGTGCCAGCAGTTCGGGACAGGGGCAAGAGCAGCCCCAGCATTTT.

The chain is built from TRBV7-9 and TRBJ1-1; D call uncertain. The length of the CDR3 is 11 residues. V lost 1 base to trimming and J lost 9 bases, with 6 bases between them. Germline V gives CDR1 SEHNR, CDR2 FQNEAQ (reference sequence). CDR3 sequence (DNA): TGTGCCAGCAGCTTAGGGAGGAAAGCTTTCTTT. It codes for CASSLGRKAFF. Variable domain in full (rest from reference TRBV7-9 and TRBJ1-1): DTGVSQNPRHKITKRGQNVTFRCDPISEHNRLYWYRQTLGQGPEFLTYFQNEAQLEKSRLLSDRFSAERPKGSFSTLEIQRTEQGDSAMYLCASSLGRKAFFGQGTRLTVV.

The V gene is TRBV5-4, the J gene TRBJ2-5; 15 bases map to TRBD2. The germline V gene encodes CDR1 SGHNT and CDR2 YYREEE (reference sequence). This CDR3 spans 14 amino acids. Unmatched junction bases numbered 0, after V lost 7 bases and J lost 2 bases. DNA for the CDR3: TGTGCCAGCGGACTAGCGGGGGGGCAAGAGACCCAGTACTTC. Its protein is CASGLAGGQETQYF.

CDR3 residues: CASSLTSVHNSPLHF. The DNA for the CDR3 is TGTGCCAGCAGCTTAACGAGTGTTCATAATTCACCCCTCCACTTT. The chain recombines TRBV5-4 with TRBJ1-6, with D unclear. The germline V and J ends were trimmed by 2 bases and 5 bases, with 11 bases remaining between them. This CDR3 has 15 amino acids. The germline CDR1 and CDR2 sequences are SGHNT and YYREEE (reference sequence).

DNA of the CDR3: TGTGCCAGCAGCGGGGACAGGGGATCGACCTACGAGCAGTACTTC. This sequence encodes CASSGDRGSTYEQYF. The V gene is TRBV7-2, the J gene TRBJ2-7, with 10 bases aligning to TRBD1. V lost 5 bases to trimming and J lost 2 bases; unmatched junction nucleotides: 6. The germline CDR1 and CDR2 sequences are SGHTA and FQGNSA. The CDR3 extends over 15 amino acids.

The rearrangement uses TRBV19 and TRBJ1-2; D unclear. The V end was cut by 3 bases, the J end by 8 bases, with 16 bases between. The germline V gene encodes CDR1 LNHDA and CDR2 SQIVND (reference sequence). The CDR3 runs to 14 residues. The CDR3 DNA is TGTGCCAGTAGTATTAATTTCATGTATAGCGGCTACACCTTC. Encoded protein: CASSINFMYSGYTF.

The V call is TRBV5-1, the J call TRBJ1-6; TRBD1 might be the D (6 bases). The CDR3 covers 16 residues. Per the germline V gene, CDR1 is SGHRS and CDR2 is YFSETQ. Trimming took 0 bases from V and 4 from J, leaving 11 bases between them. CDR3 residues: CASSLATTGYNSPLHF. CDR3 bases: TGCGCCAGCAGCTTGGCGACCACAGGGTATAATTCACCCCTCCACTTT.